Listed here is a single TCR beta chain. The antigen is unknown. V lost 0 bases and J lost 5; bases outside the gene matches: 9. CDR3 length equals 16 residues. The V gene's germline CDR1 is LNHNV and CDR2 YYDKDF (reference sequence). These data originate in a study of cytomegalovirus exposure and HLA in healthy donors. Looking at the study overall: Caucasian-associated ancestry cluster membership applied to under 85% of 398 genotyped donors. The study, taken as a whole, reports: Rarity marked most TCR sequences, yet some public TCRs occurred in many donors. Some V segments could not be told apart, so they were left out, TRBV6-2 and TRBV6-3 among them. Both high specificity and high sensitivity reportedly marked the classifier's diagnosis of cytomegalovirus status.

PCR was performed using 60 Vbeta and 13 Jbeta primers. Clones were sequenced by immunoSEQ multiplex PCR, and TCRdb holds only the in-frame ones, with some missing. The sample lists approximately 150,000 clones; roughly 80% were seen once. This clonotype originated in a woman between 40 and 55 years old in good health and CMV-seropositive. Material: PBMCs. The V and J genes are TRBV15 and TRBJ1-1; 7 bases are shared with TRBD1. DNA for the CDR3: TGTGCCACCAGCAGAGACCAAACATTACAGGGGACTGAAGCTTTCTTT. Amino acid sequence: CATSRDQTLQGTEAFF.